These T cell receptor beta chains were read from a single sample in a study of cytomegalovirus exposure and HLA in healthy donors. Generated by immunoSEQ multiplex PCR, the TCRdb table keeps only in-frame clones and is missing some. The sample lists 180,000 or so clones; 60% to 85% were seen once. Sequences were obtained from PBMCs. The receptors shown here come from a female donor in good health and CMV-seronegative. The CDR3 runs from the conserved cysteine through the conserved F or W. Fields, in order: CDR3 DNA, CDR3 protein, J gene, V gene, D gene, clone size. The D gene is left open where the match is weak. Clone size appears in some rows only: once, few, many, or a class for an expanded clone.

TGTGCCAGCAGCCCCTTCGGGCGGATGGGGGGGAACACTGAAGCTTTCTTT | CASSPFGRMGGNTEAFF | TRBJ1-1 | TRBV13 | . | .
TGTGCCAGCAGCGTAGCAGGCACAGATACGCAGTATTTT | CASSVAGTDTQYF | TRBJ2-3 | TRBV9 | . | .
TGTGCCAGCAGTTTGACGGGGGGCCCCTACGAGCAGTACTTC | CASSLTGGPYEQYF | TRBJ2-7 | TRBV28 | . | .
TGTGCCAGTAGTGCCCGGACGGGACTAGCGGGCAGGAATGAGCAGTTCTTC | CASSARTGLAGRNEQFF | TRBJ2-1 | TRBV19 | TRBD2 | .
TGTGCCAGCAGTTTCCTACCTACAGGGATAGGGGAAAAACTGTTTTTT | CASSFLPTGIGEKLFF | TRBJ1-4 | TRBV27 | . | .
TGTGCCTGGAGTGTCTTGCAGGGCGCTTACGAGCAGTACTTC | CAWSVLQGAYEQYF | TRBJ2-7 | TRBV30 | . | .
TGTGCCAGCAGCTTGGAATCTATTAGGGGTAATGAGCAGTTCTTC | CASSLESIRGNEQFF | TRBJ2-1 | TRBV5-4 | . | .
TGTGCCAGCAGCCCCACCGGGGGGATACACGAGCAGTACTTC | CASSPTGGIHEQYF | TRBJ2-7 | TRBV7-6 | TRBD2 | .
TGTGCCAGCAGCCAAGATCGGGCAGGGTCCAGCTCTGGAAACACCATATATTTT | CASSQDRAGSSSGNTIYF | TRBJ1-3 | TRBV4-2 | . | few
TGTGCCAGCAGCTCAACGGACAGGGGTTGGAAACTGTTTTTT | CASSSTDRGWKLFF | TRBJ1-4 | TRBV9 | TRBD1 | .
TGCGCCAGCAGCCAGTACACCTCTGGGGCCAACGTCCTGACTTTC | CASSQYTSGANVLTF | TRBJ2-6 | TRBV5-1 | . | .
TGTGCCAGCAGCTTAGTACCGAGGAACACTGAAGCTTTCTTT | CASSLVPRNTEAFF | TRBJ1-1 | TRBV11-2 | . | .
TGTGCCAGCAACCGCGACAGGGGATCCTACAATGAGCAGTTCTTC | CASNRDRGSYNEQFF | TRBJ2-1 | TRBV7-9 | TRBD1 | few
TGTGCCAGCAGCTTGCAGGGGCAAATATATACGCAGTATTTT | CASSLQGQIYTQYF | TRBJ2-3 | TRBV5-4 | . | .
TGCGCCAGCAGTCAATTTTGGGGCAGGGTGGCCCACGAGCAGTACTTC | CASSQFWGRVAHEQYF | TRBJ2-7 | TRBV23-1 | . | .
TGTGCCAGCAGCACCGGGGCTAGCGCATACAATGAGCAGTTCTTC | CASSTGASAYNEQFF | TRBJ2-1 | TRBV7-3 | . | .
TGTGCCAGCAGCTTAGAGGGGGTACGCGGCTACACCTTC | CASSLEGVRGYTF | TRBJ1-2 | TRBV7-9 | . | .
TGTGCCAGCAGCGCCGGGACAGGGTACAATGAGCAGTTCTTC | CASSAGTGYNEQFF | TRBJ2-1 | TRBV9 | TRBD1 | .
TGTGCCAGCAGCGCCCTGGGGGGGGCCGAAAACACCATATATTTT | CASSALGGAENTIYF | TRBJ1-3 | TRBV9 | . | .
TGTGCCAGTAGTCTTCAGGGACAGGCAGAGCTATATGGCTACACCTTC | CASSLQGQAELYGYTF | TRBJ1-2 | TRBV19 | TRBD1 | few
TGTGCCAGTAGTATCGGCCGGCAGGGGAATCAGCCCCAGCATTTT | CASSIGRQGNQPQHF | TRBJ1-5 | TRBV19 | . | .
TGTGCCAGCAGCTGGGGGACTAGCACTAGCTACGAGCAGTACTTC | CASSWGTSTSYEQYF | TRBJ2-7 | TRBV5-4 | TRBD2 | .
TGTGCCAGCTCACCCGACAGGGTTGCTCAGCCCCAGCATTTT | CASSPDRVAQPQHF | TRBJ1-5 | TRBV18 | TRBD1 | few
TGCGCCAGCAGCCCGGGTGGGGGGGCAGGGAGAAGTGGCAATCAGCCCCAGCATTTT | CASSPGGGAGRSGNQPQHF | TRBJ1-5 | TRBV4-1 | . | .
TGTGCCAGTAGCATTGAGGGAACTAGCGCCTCCCCTGATACGCAGTATTTT | CASSIEGTSASPDTQYF | TRBJ2-3 | TRBV19 | TRBD2 | .
TGTGCCTGGAGTCCCCGGCTATGGGCTAGCGTCATTACCGGGGAGCTGTTTTTT | CAWSPRLWASVITGELFF | TRBJ2-2 | TRBV30 | . | .
TGTGCCTGGGCTCCCGGGGATAAAGGAAAACTGTTTTTT | CAWAPGDKGKLFF | TRBJ1-4 | TRBV30 | . | .
TGTGCCAGCAGTCTGAACACCGGGGAGCTGTTTTTT | CASSLNTGELFF | TRBJ2-2 | TRBV6-5 | . | .
TGTGCCAGCACGCCTCGACAGGGGGGAATTGAGTCCCTCCACTTT | CASTPRQGGIESLHF | TRBJ1-6 | TRBV6-6 | TRBD1 | .
TGTGCCAGCAGCGTAGGAACTATCTACGAGCAGTACTTC | CASSVGTIYEQYF | TRBJ2-7 | TRBV9 | . | .
TGCGCCAGCAGAGAGGGACAGGGTAAGTCCTACGAGCAGTACTTC | CASREGQGKSYEQYF | TRBJ2-7 | TRBV5-1 | TRBD1 | .
TGCGCCAGCAGCCAAGACCAGGGCTCCTACGAGCAGTACTTC | CASSQDQGSYEQYF | TRBJ2-7 | TRBV4-3 | . | once
TGTGCCACCTTGGCAGGCAACTATGGCTACACCTTC | CATLAGNYGYTF | TRBJ1-2 | TRBV6-5 | . | few
TGTGCCAGCAGCTCCCCGTCAGGGGTGGGGTATAGCAATCAGCCCCAGCATTTT | CASSSPSGVGYSNQPQHF | TRBJ1-5 | TRBV28 | . | .
TGTGCCAGTAGTAAACAGGGACAGGGGGCCCCAGATACGCAGTATTTT | CASSKQGQGAPDTQYF | TRBJ2-3 | TRBV19 | TRBD1 | .
TGTGCCAGCAGCTTAGCTTTGCGGGGGGGCACAGATACGCAGTATTTT | CASSLALRGGTDTQYF | TRBJ2-3 | TRBV7-2 | TRBD2 | .
TGCGCCAGCAGCCAAGTGGAGCTCAGGGTTGGGGATGAGCAGTACTTC | CASSQVELRVGDEQYF | TRBJ2-7 | TRBV4-1 | . | .
TGTGCCAGTGCGGGAGGGGGATCAGATACGCAGTATTTT | CASAGGGSDTQYF | TRBJ2-3 | TRBV19 | TRBD2 | .
TGCGCCAGCAGAGGACAGAGCACAGATACGCAGTATTTT | CASRGQSTDTQYF | TRBJ2-3 | TRBV5-1 | . | few
TGTGCCAGCAGCTCTCAGACAGGGGCTCCCACTGAAGCTTTCTTT | CASSSQTGAPTEAFF | TRBJ1-1 | TRBV7-2 | TRBD1 | few
TGTGCCAGCAGCTTCGGACTCTTACCGAACTACGAGCAGTACTTC | CASSFGLLPNYEQYF | TRBJ2-7 | TRBV11-2 | . | .
TGTGCCAGCAGCTTGCTTAGGAGTTCACCCCTCCACTTT | CASSLLRSSPLHF | TRBJ1-6 | TRBV5-6 | . | .
TGCGCCAGCAGCGGGTCGTCGGAGAACATTATGAACACTGAAGCTTTCTTT | CASSGSSENIMNTEAFF | TRBJ1-1 | TRBV5-1 | . | few
TGTGCCAGCTCACAAATGACAGGGAGCTCTGGAAACACCATATATTTT | CASSQMTGSSGNTIYF | TRBJ1-3 | TRBV18 | TRBD1 | .
TGTGCCATCAGGACCGGGTCTGCTAGCACAGATACGCAGTATTTT | CAIRTGSASTDTQYF | TRBJ2-3 | TRBV10-3 | . | .
TGTGCCAGCAGCTTGGCCCCACAGGGCCCCGAGGGCGAGCAGTACTTC | CASSLAPQGPEGEQYF | TRBJ2-7 | TRBV5-5 | . | .
TGTGCCAGCAGGGGGCTTGACAGGGGTTACAATGAGCAGTTCTTC | CASRGLDRGYNEQFF | TRBJ2-1 | TRBV5-6 | TRBD1 | .
TGTGCCAGCAGTTCATGGAGGGCAGTCAGCACAGATACGCAGTATTTT | CASSSWRAVSTDTQYF | TRBJ2-3 | TRBV2 | . | .